This T cell receptor beta chain was identified during a study of blood T cell repertoires in COVID-19 (TCRdb year 2020). About the investigation overall: The collaborator samples originated in the United States, Italy and Spain and spanned the acute and convalescent phases of COVID-19. Where available, HLA class I and class II types were obtained from metadata supplied by the sample provider rather than from assay-based typing. Deeply sampled blood TCRbeta repertoires from subjects exposed to, actively infected with, or recovered from COVID-19 were included in the dataset. The repertoires were released in a freely available public database meant as a resource for research on the immune response to SARS-CoV-2. Samples were obtained from the ongoing ImmuneRACE study (first 160 participants) and from about 1,300 subjects provided by 6 global collaborators. The prospective study material was composed of cDNA or gDNA derived from T cells, B-cell-depleted T cells, or PBMCs. Sample metadata almost always included a de-identified subject ID, COVID-19 status, age in years and sex. Results the study describes overall, beyond this receptor: Clinical and demographic metadata were provided uncurated, with the amount varying by source and participant.

TCRbeta CDR3 regions were amplified from genomic DNA using the immunoSEQ Assay, a bias-controlled multiplex PCR. Processing in the source paper ran as follows. Within the assay, amplification of reference gene primers was used to estimate how many nucleated cells each sample contained. To quantify the absolute abundance of each unique TCRbeta CDR3 rearrangement, sequence reads were collapsed and filtered. For each sample, productive Simpson clonality was calculated as the square root of Simpson's diversity index over productive rearrangements. Drawn from immuneACCESS, this table holds only the in-frame rearrangements with V and J called that TCRdb kept. Clones are partly lost; checked studies trace under half to an unresolved V gene and leave the rest unexplained. That table furnishes V, J and clone size, whereas the DNA furnished D and trimming. For this sample there are about 100,000 clones; 80% appear just once. The ten largest clones take up 12% of the sample.

Whole blood was collected in K2EDTA tubes by collaborating institutions according to the institutions' own protocols. For TCRbeta analysis, collaborators shipped samples as frozen whole blood, isolated PBMCs, or DNA extracted from either of those sample types. As for this clone: Its target antigen remains unknown. Base qualities are not recorded, but no much larger clone differs from it by a single base.

The sample taken for sequencing was peripheral blood. The receptor was derived from a woman between 65 and 79 years old with acute or convalescent COVID-19.

DNA sequence: TGTGCCAGCAGCTTAACAGGGGGCGCATTGAACGAGCAGTACTTC. This is translated as CASSLTGGALNEQYF. The chain is encoded by TRBV7-6 joined to TRBJ2-7, with 9 middle bases fitting TRBD1. Trimmed from V: 2 bases; trimmed from J: 5 bases; junction bases lacking a gene match: 7. The CDR3 runs 15 residues from the cysteine to the phenylalanine. The retained sequence is limited to the CDR3, 45 bases, with the frame set at the first base. From the germline V gene, CDR1 is SGHVS and CDR2 is FNYEAQ. The full variable domain, with segments outside the CDR3 supplied by the reference TRBV7-6 and TRBJ2-7 proteins, appears as GAGVSQSPRYKVTKRGQDVALRCDPISGHVSLYWYRQALGQGPEFLTYFNYEAQQDKSGLPNDRFSAERPEGSISTLTIQRTEQRDSAMYRCASSLTGGALNEQYFGPGTRLTVT.